Below are 25 T cell receptor beta chains sequenced from a single sample in a study of blood T cells in healthy people across ages. For the second PCR, which ran for about 7 to 12 cycles, a sample-barcoded 5' primer and a J-beta primer mix were used. TCRdb reprocessed the 5' RACE reads via MiXCR and lists one record per CDR3 protein. Of 1.4 million to 1.5 million distinct CDR3 sequences listed, 42% are singletons. Sequencing was done on a sample of blood. The receptors were sampled from a woman under 30 in good health.

The J gene is TRBJ2-5, the V gene TRBV29-1; TRBD2 agrees at 13 bases. Germline CDR1 and CDR2: SQVTM and ANQGSEA. The CDR3 contains 15 residues. The V gene end was trimmed by 5 bases and the J gene end by 2 bases; junction bases not matched to a gene: 5. CDR3 sequence (DNA): TGCAGCGTTCCGAGACTAGCGGGGGGACAAGAGACCCAGTACTTC. Its translation is CSVPRLAGGQETQYF.

The chain uses TRBV20-1 and TRBJ1-1; no clear D gene. From germline, CDR1 is DFQATT and CDR2 SNEGSKA (reference sequence). V lost 6 bases and J lost 1, with 9 bases in between. This CDR3 region has 12 residues. The CDR3 DNA reads TGCAGTGCCCCCGCGAGGAACACTGAAGCTTTCTTT. It codes for CSAPARNTEAFF.

This clonotype was counted a few times. The chain joins TRBV7-9 to TRBJ1-1; D gene ambiguous. This CDR3 comprises 11 residues. The germline V gene has CDR1 SEHNR and CDR2 FQNEAQ (reference sequence). V was cut by 5 bases and J by 3 bases, with 4 bases left in between. This chain's CDR3 is CASSAYTEAFF. CDR3 bases: TGTGCCAGCAGCGCGTACACTGAAGCTTTCTTT.

V gene TRBV2 combines with J gene TRBJ2-1; TRBD2 matches at 7 bases. Per the germline V gene, CDR1 is SNHLY and CDR2 is FYNNEI. The CDR3 runs to 13 residues. The V segment lost 6 bases and the J segment 9 bases; nucleotides outside the gene matches: 8. The CDR3 loop reads CASRVGGRSEQFF. The CDR3 bases are TGTGCCAGCAGAGTGGGCGGGAGATCTGAGCAGTTCTTC.

The sample holds a few counts of this clonotype. The chain has TRBV10-3 and TRBJ1-2; no clear D. The V gene's germline CDR1 is ENHRY and CDR2 SYGVKD. Trimming took 8 bases from V and 4 from J, leaving 11 bases between them. CDR3 length: 12 residues. CDR3 nucleotides: TGTGCCATCGCGGGCAGCTCCTATGGCTACACCTTC. Translated, it gives CAIAGSSYGYTF.

V gene TRBV4-1 combines with J gene TRBJ2-7, with 9 bases identical to TRBD2. CDR3 length equals 17 residues. The germline V gene has CDR1 MGHRA and CDR2 YSYEKL. With V trimmed by 0 bases and J by 7 bases, 13 bases remained unmatched. CDR3 nucleotide sequence: TGCGCCAGCAGCCAAGAGTTTCTAGCGGGAATGTACAATGAGCAGTACTTC. This encodes CASSQEFLAGMYNEQYF.

Only a few counts were recorded for this clonotype. This chain uses TRBV4-2 with TRBJ2-5, with D unresolved. In germline, CDR1 is LGHNA, CDR2 YNFKEQ. Trimming took 4 bases from V and 5 from J, leaving 11 bases between them. The CDR3 totals 13 residues. For the CDR3, the DNA is TGTGCCAGCAGCCCATTTCTTCTCGAGACCCAGTACTTC. It translates to CASSPFLLETQYF.

The CDR3 DNA sequence: TGCAGTGCAAAAAAGGGGGCGGGCTCCTACGAGCAGTACTTC. This sequence encodes CSAKKGAGSYEQYF. The V and J genes are TRBV20-1 and TRBJ2-7, with TRBD1 matching over 7 bases. The trim removed 6 bases at V and 0 bases at J, leaving 8 bases unmatched. This CDR3 has 14 amino acids. Germline V lookup: CDR1 DFQATT, CDR2 SNEGSKA (reference sequence).

The rearrangement joins TRBV10-3 to TRBJ2-5, with D perhaps matching TRBD1 (6 bases). Germline CDR1 is ENHRY and CDR2 is SYGVKD. This CDR3 has 12 residues. V shed 6 bases and J shed 11 bases, with 16 bases lying between them. For the CDR3, the DNA is TGTGCCATCAGAGATACAGGGAATGAGCAGTACTTC. As protein: CAIRDTGNEQYF.

The gene calls are TRBV29-1 and TRBJ2-7, with TRBD1 identical over 10 bases. V lost 1 base and J lost 3; bases outside the gene matches: 0. The germline CDR1 and CDR2 sequences are SQVTM and ANQGSEA. The CDR3 totals 13 residues. The CDR3 DNA sequence: TGCAGCGTTGAAGGGACAGGGGGCTACGAGCAGTACTTC. Amino acids: CSVEGTGGYEQYF.

V usage is TRBV27 and J usage is TRBJ2-3; D uncertain. This CDR3 spans 16 amino acids. The V gene lost 3 bases and the J gene lost 4 bases, with 17 bases spanning the gap. Germline CDR1 MNHEY, CDR2 SMNVEV (reference sequence). Written as DNA, the CDR3 is TGTGCCAGCAGTTTGGGCCGGATCGTCGGAGCAGATACGCAGTATTTT. Its protein product is CASSLGRIVGADTQYF.

The V call is TRBV20-1, the J call TRBJ2-3; D gene uncertain. There are 12 residues in the CDR3. The germline V gene encodes CDR1 DFQATT and CDR2 SNEGSKA (reference sequence). V was clipped by 5 bases and J by 6 bases, with 12 bases between them. The CDR3 nucleotides are TGCAGTGCTCCTCCCTCTCGGGATACGCAGTATTTT. Encoded protein: CSAPPSRDTQYF.

The rearrangement joins TRBV4-1 to TRBJ1-4; 8 nucleotides match TRBD1. This CDR3 is 15 amino acids long. Germline trimming cut 0 bases from V and 7 bases from J; bases unmatched to any gene: 4. Germline CDR1 MGHRA, CDR2 YSYEKL. The CDR3 DNA follows: TGCGCCAGCAGCCAAGAGGGACAGGCTGGTGAAAAACTGTTTTTT. It codes for CASSQEGQAGEKLFF.

This clonotype has at least ten counts. V is TRBV7-2 and J is TRBJ2-7, with TRBD1 matching over 9 bases. The germline V gene has CDR1 SGHTA and CDR2 FQGNSA. The CDR3 has 15 amino acids. After removal of 1 base from V and 2 bases from J, the junction contained 3 bases not matched to a gene. CDR3 protein: CASSLEGTGTYEQYF. The CDR3 DNA reads TGTGCCAGCAGCTTAGAGGGGACAGGGACCTACGAGCAGTACTTC.

This clonotype turned up a few times. The chain is built from TRBV29-1 and TRBJ1-2; 10 bases agree with TRBD1. With V trimmed by 6 bases and J by 8 bases, 18 bases remained unmatched. The germline CDR1 and CDR2 sequences are SQVTM and ANQGSEA. CDR3 size: 16 residues. The CDR3 sequence: CSVPEGTGVSTGGYTF. The CDR3 DNA is TGCAGCGTCCCTGAGGGGACAGGGGTTTCGACGGGGGGCTACACCTTC.

This chain connects TRBV19 to TRBJ1-5, with 7 bases that match TRBD1. The CDR3 length is 15 residues. Germline V gives CDR1 LNHDA, CDR2 SQIVND (reference sequence). Trimming removed 6 bases from V and 6 bases from J; junction bases left unmatched: 11. The CDR3 nucleotides are TGTGCCAGTAGAGAACAGGGGCAAGGTCGTCAGCCCCAGCATTTT. It specifies CASREQGQGRQPQHF.

This chain joins TRBV20-1 and TRBJ2-3; 7 bases line up with TRBD2. The CDR3 totals 15 residues. The germline CDR1 and CDR2 sequences are DFQATT and SNEGSKA (reference sequence). V shed 4 bases and J 1 base; nucleotides not matched to a gene: 8. CDR3 nucleotide sequence: TGCAGTGCTATTAAAGCGGGATCGGGCACAGATACGCAGTATTTT. The encoded protein is CSAIKAGSGTDTQYF.

The table lists this clonotype with a count of one. The rearrangement uses TRBV4-1 and TRBJ2-3, with a tentative D call TRBD2 (5 bases). Germline assignment: CDR1 MGHRA and CDR2 YSYEKL. V lost 8 bases and J 8 bases, leaving 32 bases between the germline ends. The CDR3 length is 18 residues. CDR3 sequence (DNA): TGCGCCAGCGGTCCCCCCCTAGAAGGAGGCCGGCGGTTTGTTACGCAGTATTTT. Translated: CASGPPLEGGRRFVTQYF.

This clonotype appeared many times. This sequence joins TRBV10-3 and TRBJ2-1, with 10 bases matching TRBD2. The junction had 8 bases not matched to a gene; V was cut back by 2 bases and J by 7 bases. In germline, CDR1 is ENHRY, CDR2 SYGVKD. This CDR3 comprises 16 residues. CDR3 coding DNA: TGTGCCATCAGTGAGGGCATAGCGGGGGGAGCTAATGAGCAGTTCTTC. Protein: CAISEGIAGGANEQFF.

The count of this clonotype is one. Compared with germline, one end of the junction differs, possibly owing to a read error. The chain carries TRBV6-1 and TRBJ2-1, with TRBD2 matching over 7 bases. The CDR3 extends over 11 amino acids. Germline-derived CDR1 and CDR2 are MNHNS and SASEGT. The CDR3 reads CVSRSGGYQFF. Written as DNA, the CDR3 is TGTGTCAGCAGATCCGGGGGGTACCAGTTCTTC.

V usage is TRBV5-1 and J usage is TRBJ1-1; D unresolved. Germline V CDR1 and CDR2: SGHRS, YFSETQ. This CDR3 comprises 14 residues. V lost 0 bases and J 6 bases, leaving 12 bases between the germline ends. CDR3 sequence reads: CASSLEPGFAEAFF. The DNA for the CDR3 is TGCGCCAGCAGCTTGGAACCGGGTTTCGCTGAAGCTTTCTTT.

J is TRBJ1-1 and V is TRBV27; D might be TRBD1 (5 bases). The CDR3 has 15 amino acids. The ends were cut back, 5 bases at V and 0 bases at J, with 13 bases in the middle. The germline V gene encodes CDR1 MNHEY and CDR2 SMNVEV (reference sequence). The CDR3 nucleotides are TGTGCCAGCAGTAGACAGCGACGCATGAACACTGAAGCTTTCTTT. Protein sequence: CASSRQRRMNTEAFF.

This chain connects TRBV12-3 or TRBV12-4 to TRBJ1-2; 7 nucleotides match TRBD1. The CDR3 has 15 residues. The V segment lost 6 bases and the J segment 2 bases; nucleotides outside the gene matches: 9. The chain's CDR3 is CASSRQTGRNYGYTF. The CDR3 bases are TGTGCCAGCAGCAGACAGACAGGGCGAAACTATGGCTACACCTTC.

The V call is TRBV11-2, the J call TRBJ2-1, with TRBD1 matching over 8 bases. CDR1 and CDR2 from the germline V gene are SGHAT and FQNNGV. The V gene end was trimmed by 5 bases and the J gene end by 7 bases; junction bases not matched to a gene: 7. The CDR3 covers 14 residues. The CDR3 DNA is TGTGCCAGCAGCCCGGACAGGGTGCTAAATGAGCAGTTCTTC. Translated: CASSPDRVLNEQFF.

This clonotype was picked up many times. The J gene is TRBJ2-7, the V gene TRBV12-3 or TRBV12-4; no clear D. Trimming cost V 7 bases and J 3 bases, with 10 bases left between them. The CDR3 is made up of 12 amino acids. The CDR3 nucleotides read TGTGCCAGCACGCCCGGAAACTACGAGCAGTACTTC. Translated, it gives CASTPGNYEQYF.